This passage covers 28 T cell receptor beta chains from one sample sequenced in a study of blood T cell repertoires in COVID-19. TCRdb's copy holds only in-frame clones and misses some; the assay was immunoSEQ multiplex PCR. The data show some 50,000 clones, about four fifths seen once. Sequencing input: peripheral blood. The receptors were sampled from a man aged 50-60 years with active COVID-19.

This chain links TRBV2 with TRBJ2-7; D unclear. The germline V gene encodes CDR1 SNHLY and CDR2 FYNNEI. The V end was cut by 6 bases, the J end by 0 bases, with 18 bases between. The CDR3 contains 16 residues. The CDR3 here is CASRAPGAGSSYEQYF. In nucleotides, the CDR3 is TGTGCCAGCAGGGCCCCGGGTGCCGGTTCCTCCTACGAGCAGTACTTC.

The chain combines TRBV27 with TRBJ2-2; a possible D gene is TRBD2 (6 bases). The V end was cut by 6 bases, the J end by 3 bases, with 17 bases between. Per the germline V gene, CDR1 is MNHEY and CDR2 is SMNVEV (reference sequence). The length of the CDR3 is 16 residues. DNA for the CDR3: TGTGCCAGCAGACCCACCGGGACTTCCTACACCGGGGAGCTGTTTTTT. Its protein product is CASRPTGTSYTGELFF.

The chain recombines TRBV20-1 with TRBJ1-5; TRBD1 matches at 7 bases. The CDR3 has 15 amino acids. The germline V gene has CDR1 DFQATT and CDR2 SNEGSKA (reference sequence). V dropped 3 bases and J dropped 4; count of bases not matched to a gene: 9. CDR3 coding DNA: TGCAGTGCTAGTTTTCCGGGACAGTCAAATCAGCCCCAGCATTTT. Its protein product is CSASFPGQSNQPQHF.

This chain joins TRBV5-1 and TRBJ2-3, with 9 bases lining up with TRBD2. CDR3 size: 17 residues. Germline V gene sequence: CDR1 SGHRS, CDR2 YFSETQ. J gave up 6 bases and V 5 bases, and 16 bases lay outside the gene matches. CDR3: CASSRGVAGGPLDTQYF. For the CDR3, the DNA is TGCGCCAGCAGTCGGGGCGTTGCGGGGGGGCCTTTGGATACGCAGTATTTT.

This clone was counted between two and nine times. The genes are TRBV11-2 and TRBJ2-7, with 7 bases fitting TRBD2. The germline V gene encodes CDR1 SGHAT and CDR2 FQNNGV. CDR3 length equals 15 residues. The ends lost 1 base at V and 4 bases at J; junction bases unmatched: 7. The CDR3 loop reads CASSLAGGVAYEQYF. CDR3 sequence (DNA): TGTGCCAGCAGCTTAGCTGGGGGGGTAGCGTACGAGCAGTACTTC.

V is TRBV27 and J is TRBJ1-6; TRBD1 might be the D (6 bases). Germline CDR1 MNHEY, CDR2 SMNVEV (reference sequence). CDR3 size: 15 residues. V dropped 3 bases and J dropped 10 bases, with 16 bases sitting between them. The CDR3 DNA follows: TGTGCCAGCAGTTTGCACCCACAGGGAGACTCACCCCTCCACTTT. Its protein product is CASSLHPQGDSPLHF.

The rearrangement joins TRBV6-1 to TRBJ1-2, with a possible D match to TRBD1 (5 bases). CDR1 and CDR2 (germline): MNHNS, SASEGT. Trimming removed 1 base from V and 2 bases from J, with 11 bases in between. The CDR3 is made up of 15 amino acids. The CDR3, as DNA: TGTGCCAGCAGTGAAGTCTTGGGGCTAAACTATGGCTACACCTTC. It yields the protein CASSEVLGLNYGYTF.

The chain combines TRBV11-2 with TRBJ2-7; a possible D gene is TRBD2 (5 bases). CDR1 SGHAT and CDR2 FQNNGV come from the germline V gene. The length of the CDR3 is 13 residues. Trimming removed 0 bases from V and 7 bases from J, with 10 bases in between. This chain's CDR3 is CASSLDFTGEQYF. In nucleotides, the CDR3 is TGTGCCAGCAGCTTAGACTTCACGGGGGAGCAGTACTTC. Drawing the rest from reference TRBV11-2 and TRBJ2-7, the complete variable domain is EAGVAQSPRYKIIEKRQSVAFWCNPISGHATLYWYQQILGQGPKLLIQFQNNGVVDDSQLPKDRFSAERLKGVDSTLKIQPAKLEDSAVYLCASSLDFTGEQYFGPGTRLTVT.

The V gene is TRBV7-2, the J gene TRBJ2-1; 12 bases align to TRBD2. Germline V CDR1 and CDR2: SGHTA, FQGNSA. V trimming: 6 bases; J trimming: 8 bases; junction bases outside the gene matches: 8. The CDR3 consists of 15 residues. The CDR3 loop reads CASSFLAGGRDEQFF. CDR3 in DNA: TGTGCCAGCAGTTTCCTAGCGGGGGGGCGAGATGAGCAGTTCTTC.

The chain is built from TRBV12-3 or TRBV12-4 and TRBJ1-4, with D possibly TRBD1 on 6 matching bases. Trimming removed 5 bases from V and 7 bases from J, with 11 bases in between. The CDR3 covers 13 residues. The CDR3 is CASSTGHAEKLFF. The CDR3 coding sequence is TGTGCCAGCAGTACGGGACATGCTGAAAAACTGTTTTTT.

The chain carries TRBV6-6 and TRBJ1-1, with D perhaps TRBD1 (5 bases). V was clipped by 7 bases and J by 6 bases, with 18 bases between them. The CDR3 spans 14 residues. Germline-derived CDR1 and CDR2 are MNHNY and SVGAGI (reference sequence). The CDR3 DNA reads TGTGCCAGCACCAAGGAAGGGGCTGAAGCTGAAGCTTTCTTT. Amino acids: CASTKEGAEAEAFF.

V gene TRBV5-6 combines with J gene TRBJ2-1; TRBD1 aligns across 7 bases. From germline, CDR1 is SGHDT and CDR2 YYEEEE. The CDR3 is made up of 14 amino acids. Trimming at V came to 5 bases and at J to 3 bases, leaving 5 bases not matched to a gene. CDR3 bases: TGTGCCAGCAGTTCGGGACAGATCTACAATGAGCAGTTCTTC. It codes for CASSSGQIYNEQFF.

The chain is built from TRBV7-2 and TRBJ2-3; TRBD2 matches 9 bases. The germline V gene has CDR1 SGHTA and CDR2 FQGNSA. The J segment lost 4 bases and the V segment lost 5 bases, leaving 7 bases of the junction unmatched. The CDR3 runs to 15 residues. CDR3 protein: CASSHSAGGPDTQYF. CDR3 DNA sequence: TGTGCCAGCAGCCACTCGGCGGGGGGGCCAGATACGCAGTATTTT.

This clone has just a few counts. This CDR3 reads CASSYPGGLGYEQYF. DNA for the CDR3: TGTGCCAGCAGCTACCCCGGCGGGTTGGGCTACGAGCAGTACTTC. The chain carries TRBV7-8 and TRBJ2-7, with TRBD2 as a possible D gene (5 bases). The CDR3 contains 15 residues. CDR1 is SGHVS and CDR2 is FQNEAQ in the germline V gene. Trimming took off 4 bases at V and 3 bases at J, with 16 bases between the two ends.

This chain uses TRBV7-2 with TRBJ2-7, with 9 bases that match TRBD2. Per germline, CDR1 SGHTA and CDR2 FQGNSA. CDR3 size: 20 residues. After removal of 0 bases from V and 2 bases from J, the junction contained 17 bases not matched to a gene. The CDR3 bases are TGTGCCAGCAGCTTAGCTCTGGGGCTTGCGGGGGGGCTGACTCCCTACGAGCAGTACTTC. The encoded protein is CASSLALGLAGGLTPYEQYF.

This sequence joins TRBV25-1 and TRBJ1-6; 7 nucleotides match TRBD1. The junction had 8 bases not matched to a gene; V was cut back by 7 bases and J by 11 bases. The germline V gene has CDR1 MGHDK and CDR2 SYGVNS. The CDR3 is made up of 13 amino acids. The CDR3 sequence is CASTPGGGAPLHF. The DNA of the CDR3 is TGTGCCAGCACCCCAGGGGGTGGGGCACCCCTCCACTTT.

Regarding this clone: It may be a read error: a sequence one base away is much more abundant. Other nucleotide sequences in the sample specify the same CDR3. V usage is TRBV12-3 or TRBV12-4 and J usage is TRBJ2-1; no definite D call. CDR3 length equals 11 residues. V gave up 3 bases and J gave up 7 bases, with 4 bases separating them. CDR3 nucleotide sequence: TGTGCCAGCAGTTTTAATAATGAGCAGTTCTTC. Its translation: CASSFNNEQFF.

The chain couples TRBV12-3 or TRBV12-4 to TRBJ2-7; D may be TRBD2 (5 bases). The CDR3 has 13 amino acids. V was cut by 5 bases and J by 0 bases, with 8 bases left in between. CDR3 nucleotides: TGTGCCAGCAGTGGGGAGTTCTCCTACGAGCAGTACTTC. This gives the protein CASSGEFSYEQYF.

This sequence joins TRBV5-1 and TRBJ2-3; 11 bases align to TRBD2. CDR1 and CDR2 from the germline V gene are SGHRS and YFSETQ. This CDR3 has 17 residues. Losses at the gene ends were 8 bases for V and 3 bases for J; bases not matched to a gene: 14. CDR3 amino acids: CASRGSSGGTKTDTQYF. CDR3 bases: TGCGCCAGTCGCGGGTCTAGCGGGGGGACAAAAACAGATACGCAGTATTTT.

The rearrangement uses TRBV11-3 and TRBJ2-1, with a weak D call TRBD2 (6 bases). Germline-derived CDR1 and CDR2 are SGHNT and YENEEA. The CDR3 covers 16 residues. Trimming shortened V by 4 bases and J by 7 bases, and 20 bases separated the two germline ends. In DNA form, the CDR3 reads TGTGCCAGCAGCTCCGCGGAGTCAGGGAGGAGGAATGAGCAGTTCTTC. Translation: CASSSAESGRRNEQFF.

This chain links TRBV28 with TRBJ1-2, with 9 nucleotides matching TRBD1. Germline V gene data show CDR1 as MDHEN and CDR2 as SYDVKM. The CDR3 contains 17 residues. The junction had 15 bases not matched to a gene; V was cut back by 6 bases and J by 4 bases. For the CDR3, the DNA is TGTGCCAGCAGACGCGGGACAGGGACCCCTTCGCGCTATGGCTACACCTTC. It yields the protein CASRRGTGTPSRYGYTF.

The chain carries TRBV2 and TRBJ1-5; D is possibly TRBD1 (5 bases). Deletions cut 4 bases from V and 0 bases from J, with 10 bases between. The germline CDR1 and CDR2 sequences are SNHLY and FYNNEI. The CDR3 length is 15 residues. The CDR3 DNA sequence: TGTGCCAGCAGTGTGGGGGGTGCTAGCAATCAGCCCCAGCATTTT. Amino acid sequence: CASSVGGASNQPQHF.

This sequence joins TRBV7-9 and TRBJ2-7, with D possibly being TRBD2 (5 bases). Germline CDR1 and CDR2: SEHNR and FQNEAQ (reference sequence). V gave up 2 bases and J gave up 2 bases, with 13 bases separating them. CDR3 length equals 15 residues. CDR3 DNA: TGTGCCAGCAGCTTACTTGATAGCGCGACCTACGAGCAGTACTTC. Translated, it gives CASSLLDSATYEQYF.

The chain combines TRBV5-8 with TRBJ2-1, with TRBD2 matching 11 bases. This CDR3 has 17 residues. Germline V gene data show CDR1 as SGHTS and CDR2 as YDEGEE. The V gene end was trimmed by 4 bases and the J gene end by 5 bases; junction bases not matched to a gene: 11. The CDR3: CASSPGRTSGGDNEQFF. The DNA of the CDR3 is TGTGCCAGCAGCCCAGGGCGTACTAGCGGGGGAGACAATGAGCAGTTCTTC. The full variable domain, rest sourced from reference TRBV5-8 and TRBJ2-1, is EAGVTQSPTHLIKTRGQQATLRCSPISGHTSVYWYQQALGLGLQFLLWYDEGEERNRGNFPPRFSGRQFPNYSSELNVNALELEDSALYLCASSPGRTSGGDNEQFFGPGTRLTVL.

The chain couples TRBV7-8 to TRBJ1-2, with D maybe TRBD1 (6 bases). The germline gives CDR1 SGHVS, CDR2 FQNEAQ. CDR3 size: 14 residues. V lost 2 bases to trimming and J lost 4 bases, with 11 bases between them. The CDR3: CASSLRTDSYGYTF. The CDR3 nucleotides are TGTGCCAGCAGCTTAAGGACAGATTCCTATGGCTACACCTTC.

This clone showed up just once. This sequence joins TRBV25-1 and TRBJ1-2; TRBD1 agrees at 8 bases. V was clipped by 3 bases and J by 2 bases; unmatched bases: 14. The CDR3 contains 18 residues. Germline assignment: CDR1 MGHDK and CDR2 SYGVNS. The CDR3 here is CASSDYSGGGSRNYGYTF. DNA of the CDR3: TGTGCCAGCAGTGACTACTCAGGGGGCGGCTCCCGCAACTATGGCTACACCTTC.

V usage is TRBV5-4 and J usage is TRBJ2-5; the match to TRBD2 covers 8 bases. Trimming cost V 9 bases and J 2 bases; bases outside gene matches: 3. CDR3 size: 12 residues. Germline lookup yields CDR1 SGHNT and CDR2 YYREEE (reference sequence). The CDR3, as DNA: TGTGCCACGGGCGGGGGGCAAGAGACCCAGTACTTC. It encodes CATGGGQETQYF.

The chain links TRBV19 to TRBJ2-1; tentative D call: TRBD1 (6 bases). Germline V gives CDR1 LNHDA, CDR2 SQIVND (reference sequence). The germline V and J ends were trimmed by 5 bases and 6 bases, with 11 bases remaining between them. CDR3 size: 13 residues. The CDR3 bases are TGTGCCAGTAGTGCCGGACAGTTCAATGAGCAGTTCTTC. Its protein is CASSAGQFNEQFF.